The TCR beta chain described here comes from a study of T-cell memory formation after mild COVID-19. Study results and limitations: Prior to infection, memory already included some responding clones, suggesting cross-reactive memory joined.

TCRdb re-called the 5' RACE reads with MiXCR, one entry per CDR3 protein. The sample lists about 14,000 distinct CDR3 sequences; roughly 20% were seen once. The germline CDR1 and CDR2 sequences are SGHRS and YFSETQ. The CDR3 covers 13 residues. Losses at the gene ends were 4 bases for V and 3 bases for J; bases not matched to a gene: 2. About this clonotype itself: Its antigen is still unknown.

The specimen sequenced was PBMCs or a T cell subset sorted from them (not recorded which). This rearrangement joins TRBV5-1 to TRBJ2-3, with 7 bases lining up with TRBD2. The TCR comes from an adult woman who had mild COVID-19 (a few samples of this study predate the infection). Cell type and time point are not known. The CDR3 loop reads CASSGEGTDTQYF. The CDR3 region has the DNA TGCGCCAGCAGCGGGGAGGGAACAGATACGCAGTATTTT.